The next 26 T cell receptor beta chains were all read from a single sample in a study of shared clonotypes between healthy human individuals. Profiled with immunoSEQ multiplex PCR; TCRdb holds only in-frame clones, not every one. The data hold hundreds of thousands of clones, with around 77% observed a single time. Source material: PBMCs. The receptors were sampled from a woman in her 40s in good health. Some clones in this sample may be carry-over from other donors' samples.

On this clone itself: A read error is likely here: a far larger clone is one base away. In the same sample, other DNA sequences code for this CDR3. The chain recombines TRBV30 with TRBJ2-7, with D maybe TRBD1 (5 bases). In germline, CDR1 is GTSNPN, CDR2 SVGIG (reference sequence). The length of the CDR3 is 12 residues. The CDR3 here is CAWSPRVNEQYF. The CDR3 coding sequence is TGTGCCTGGAGTCCCAGGGTCAACGAACAGTACTTC.

This clone was observed a single time. V usage is TRBV9 and J usage is TRBJ1-2, with TRBD1 matching over 8 bases. V gave up 4 bases and J gave up 4 bases; unmatched junction bases: 6. The CDR3 has 14 amino acids. Per the germline V gene, CDR1 is SGDLS and CDR2 is YYNGEE. CDR3 sequence: CASSQTGGGYGYTF. The CDR3 DNA reads TGTGCCAGCAGCCAAACAGGGGGAGGCTATGGCTACACCTTC. Drawing the rest from reference TRBV9 and TRBJ1-2, the complete variable domain is DSGVTQTPKHLITATGQRVTLRCSPRSGDLSVYWYQQSLDQGLQFLIQYYNGEERAKGNILERFSAQQFPDLHSELNLSSLELGDSALYFCASSQTGGGYGYTFGSGTRLTVV.

At least ten counts were recorded for this clone. V usage is TRBV6-4 and J usage is TRBJ2-3; tentative D call: TRBD1 (6 bases). The CDR3 consists of 15 residues. Between the trimmed V and J ends, which lost 5 bases and 6 bases, there was a span of 18 bases. Per germline, CDR1 MRHNA and CDR2 SNTAGT. CDR3 region: CASSLSGTQGDTQYF. The DNA for the CDR3 is TGTGCCAGCAGTCTTTCCGGGACCCAGGGGGATACGCAGTATTTT.

Points on this clone: A much more abundant neighbour one base away suggests this may be a read error. J is TRBJ2-3 and V is TRBV5-4; 13 bases fit TRBD2. The CDR3 consists of 16 residues. Germline V gene lookup returns CDR1 SGHNT and CDR2 YYREEE (reference sequence). The CDR3 protein is CASSIGLAGVQDTRYF. The CDR3 bases are TGTGCCAGCAGCATCGGACTAGCGGGAGTACAAGATACGCGGTATTTT.

This clone was found a few times. A read error may be the cause here, since a much bigger clone is one base away. Distinct nucleotide sequences in the sample also encode this CDR3. The rearrangement uses TRBV2 and TRBJ1-1, with D uncertain. Trimming cost V 4 bases and J 1 base, with 7 bases left between them. The CDR3 contains 13 residues. Germline CDR1 is SNHLY and CDR2 is FYNNEI. CDR3 bases: TGTGCCAGCAGTGGTCGACAGAACACTGAAGCTTTCTTT. Its protein is CASSGRQNTEAFF.

To note about this clone: The sample contains more than one DNA sequence encoding this CDR3. The V and J genes are TRBV30 and TRBJ2-6, with D possibly being TRBD1 (5 bases). Germline V lookup: CDR1 GTSNPN, CDR2 SVGIG (reference sequence). The CDR3 spans 19 residues. The V end lost 3 bases, the J end lost 0 bases, and 21 bases lay between the germline ends. The CDR3 reads CAWSPHLLRQSSGANVLTF. The CDR3 DNA reads as TGTGCCTGGAGCCCCCACTTGCTACGACAGAGCTCTGGGGCCAACGTCCTGACTTTC.

V usage is TRBV29-1 and J usage is TRBJ1-4; 9 bases are a match to TRBD1. V dropped 7 bases and J dropped 13; count of bases not matched to a gene: 13. The germline gives CDR1 SQVTM, CDR2 ANQGSEA. There are 13 residues in the CDR3. The CDR3, as DNA: TGCAGCGGGATACAGGGGGCGCGGGGAGGACTGTTTTTT. Translated, it gives CSGIQGARGGLFF.

V and J are TRBV18 and TRBJ2-1, with TRBD2 matching 8 bases. After removal of 5 bases from V and 7 bases from J, the junction contained 10 bases not matched to a gene. Germline lookup yields CDR1 KGHSH and CDR2 LQKENI. The CDR3 is made up of 15 amino acids. The CDR3 protein is CASSTMGLVDNEQFF. The CDR3 nucleotides are TGTGCCAGCTCAACCATGGGACTAGTCGATAATGAGCAGTTCTTC.

This chain joins TRBV9 and TRBJ2-3; 8 nucleotides agree with TRBD2. The ends lost 1 base at V and 1 base at J; junction bases unmatched: 5. This CDR3 is 16 amino acids long. Looked up from germline, CDR1 is SGDLS and CDR2 is YYNGEE. CDR3 nucleotide sequence: TGTGCCAGCAGCGTATACCATAGCGGGGGCACAGATACGCAGTATTTT. Translating gives CASSVYHSGGTDTQYF.

This clone was recorded only once. One base away lies a much larger clone, so this may be a sequencing read error. This sample includes further DNA sequences coding for the same CDR3. CDR3 in amino acids: CAWARQGASEAFF. Here the CDR3 DNA reads TGTGCTTGGGCTAGACAGGGGGCATCTGAAGCTTTCTTT. V usage is TRBV30 and J usage is TRBJ1-1, with TRBD1 identical over 10 bases. The CDR3 is 13 amino acids. CDR1 and CDR2 (germline): GTSNPN, SVGIG (reference sequence).

The chain is built from TRBV27 and TRBJ2-2, with a weak D call TRBD2 (6 bases). The CDR3 sequence is 15 residues long. Germline V gives CDR1 MNHEY, CDR2 SMNVEV (reference sequence). V lost 5 bases, J lost 7 bases, and 17 bases lay in between. The chain's CDR3 is CASSKWRAGVGELFF. The CDR3 DNA reads TGTGCCAGCAGTAAATGGAGGGCCGGGGTCGGGGAGCTGTTTTTT.

The genes are TRBV5-1 and TRBJ2-7, with D hard to call. The V gene's germline CDR1 is SGHRS and CDR2 YFSETQ. V lost 0 bases to trimming and J lost 4 bases, with 8 bases between them. This CDR3 spans 13 amino acids. This CDR3 reads CASSLVIGYEQYF. The CDR3 DNA reads as TGCGCCAGCAGCTTGGTTATTGGGTACGAGCAGTACTTC. Using reference TRBV5-1 and TRBJ2-7 for the parts outside the CDR3, the full variable domain is KAGVTQTPRYLIKTRGQQVTLSCSPISGHRSVSWYQQTPGQGLQFLFEYFSETQRNKGNFPGRFSGRQFSNSRSEMNVSTLELGDSALYLCASSLVIGYEQYFGPGTRLTVT.

This chain uses TRBV9 with TRBJ2-1; 8 nucleotides agree with TRBD1. The CDR3 totals 16 residues. CDR1 is SGDLS and CDR2 is YYNGEE in the germline V gene. V dropped 1 base and J dropped 4; count of bases not matched to a gene: 7. The CDR3 DNA reads TGTGCCAGCAGCGTATCGGGACAGGCTATTTACAATGAGCAGTTCTTC. As protein: CASSVSGQAIYNEQFF. The entire variable domain, with the rest obtained from reference TRBV9 and TRBJ2-1, is as follows: DSGVTQTPKHLITATGQRVTLRCSPRSGDLSVYWYQQSLDQGLQFLIQYYNGEERAKGNILERFSAQQFPDLHSELNLSSLELGDSALYFCASSVSGQAIYNEQFFGPGTRLTVL.

The chain is built from TRBV19 and TRBJ2-7; 8 nucleotides align to TRBD2. The CDR3 runs to 14 residues. The germline V gene encodes CDR1 LNHDA and CDR2 SQIVND (reference sequence). V lost 3 bases and J lost 2; bases outside the gene matches: 3. CDR3 bases: TGTGCCAGTAGTATGCGGGAGGCTACCTACGAGCAGTACTTC. Translation gives CASSMREATYEQYF.

Worth noting for this clone: In the same sample, other DNA sequences code for this CDR3. V gene TRBV28 combines with J gene TRBJ2-7, with a tentative D call TRBD2 (5 bases). Germline loops: CDR1 MDHEN, CDR2 SYDVKM. The CDR3 is made up of 12 amino acids. V lost 5 bases to trimming and J lost 3 bases, with 8 bases between them. The CDR3 spells CASSTSGYEQYF. The CDR3 DNA sequence: TGTGCCAGCAGTACGAGCGGCTACGAGCAGTACTTC. Looking up the rest from reference TRBV28 and TRBJ2-7 gives the full variable domain: DVKVTQSSRYLVKRTGEKVFLECVQDMDHENMFWYRQDPGLGLRLIYFSYDVKMKEKGDIPEGYSVSREKKERFSLILESASTNQTSMYLCASSTSGYEQYFGPGTRLTVT.

This clone was seen just once. The chain joins TRBV2 to TRBJ2-5; D is uncertain. V dropped 6 bases and J dropped 4 bases, with 15 bases sitting between them. Germline V gene sequence: CDR1 SNHLY, CDR2 FYNNEI. The CDR3 consists of 14 residues. CDR3 amino acids: CASRYLGIRETQYF. In DNA form, the CDR3 reads TGTGCCAGCAGATACCTTGGAATTCGAGAGACCCAGTACTTC.

Here the CDR3 DNA reads TGTGCCAGCTCACCAGGGGGCTTTAACCAAGAGACCCAGTACTTC. Protein: CASSPGGFNQETQYF. The chain has TRBV18 and TRBJ2-5; D might be TRBD1 (6 bases). Germline V gene lookup returns CDR1 KGHSH and CDR2 LQKENI. The CDR3 contains 15 residues. V lost 2 bases to trimming and J lost 0 bases, with 10 bases between them.

This clone has a single count. This probably arose from a read error, given a far larger clone one base away. This rearrangement joins TRBV9 to TRBJ2-6; TRBD2 agrees at 7 bases. The length of the CDR3 is 19 residues. CDR1 and CDR2 from the germline V gene are SGDLS and YYNGEE. This CDR3 reads CASGVGGGRRDSGANVLTF. CDR3 nucleotides: TGTGCCAGCGGCGTAGGAGGCGGGAGACGGGACTCTGGGGCCAACGTCCTGACTTTC.

This chain connects TRBV18 to TRBJ1-3, with 7 bases fitting TRBD1. V lost 5 bases and J lost 4; bases outside the gene matches: 5. This CDR3 has 14 amino acids. Germline loops: CDR1 KGHSH, CDR2 LQKENI. The CDR3 DNA follows: TGTGCCAGCTCAGCGGACAGGCAAGGAAACACCATATATTTT. As protein: CASSADRQGNTIYF.

The chain combines TRBV29-1 with TRBJ2-3; 12 positions match TRBD2. Germline V CDR1 and CDR2: SQVTM, ANQGSEA. V shed 5 bases and J 4 bases; nucleotides not matched to a gene: 7. The CDR3 length is 15 residues. The CDR3 reads CSVNALAGGSDTQYF. Here the CDR3 DNA reads TGCAGCGTTAACGCACTAGCGGGAGGATCAGATACGCAGTATTTT.

The chain carries TRBV11-3 and TRBJ2-1; D gene unclear. In germline, CDR1 is SGHNT, CDR2 YENEEA. V shed 3 bases and J shed 7 bases, with 10 bases lying between them. The CDR3 is 13 residues long. The CDR3 sequence is CASSFGVLNEQFF. For the CDR3, the DNA is TGTGCCAGCAGCTTCGGAGTCTTAAATGAGCAGTTCTTC.

This clone was picked up many times. Additional DNA sequences in this sample encode the identical CDR3. This rearrangement joins TRBV18 to TRBJ1-4; TRBD1 matches 7 bases. Trimming cost V 3 bases and J 6 bases; bases outside gene matches: 7. Germline-derived CDR1 and CDR2 are KGHSH and LQKENI. The CDR3 is 15 amino acids. The CDR3 bases are TGTGCCAGCTCACCGCCGACAGGGCTGGATGAAAAACTGTTTTTT. This translates into CASSPPTGLDEKLFF.

This chain links TRBV28 with TRBJ1-1; possibly TRBD1 for D (6 bases). CDR1 is MDHEN and CDR2 is SYDVKM in the germline V gene. There are 15 residues in the CDR3. Trimming left V 8 bases short and J 3 bases short, with 19 bases between. Here the CDR3 DNA reads TGTGCCAGCCCGCCCCCAGGGGCGCGGGACACTGAAGCTTTCTTT. This codes for CASPPPGARDTEAFF.

The sample holds many counts of this clone. The same CDR3 arises from other DNA sequences in this sample as well. The genes are TRBV30 and TRBJ2-1, with D unclear. CDR3 length equals 13 residues. Trimming stripped 5 bases from V and 6 bases from J, with 14 bases between. Germline-derived CDR1 and CDR2 are GTSNPN and SVGIG (reference sequence). CDR3 nucleotide sequence: TGTGCCTGGTCCGCCGGTCCGCCCAATGAGCAGTTCTTC. Protein: CAWSAGPPNEQFF. Full variable domain (rest looked up from reference TRBV30 and TRBJ2-1): SQTIHQWPATLVQPVGSPLSLECTVEGTSNPNLYWYRQAAGRGLQLLFYSVGIGQISSEVPQNLSASRPQDRQFILSSKKLLLSDSGFYLCAWSAGPPNEQFFGPGTRLTVL.

The chain combines TRBV25-1 with TRBJ2-5; TRBD2 aligns across 7 bases. Germline V gene sequence: CDR1 MGHDK, CDR2 SYGVNS. The CDR3 has 14 residues. Unmatched junction bases numbered 5, after V lost 2 bases and J lost 5 bases. The CDR3 region is CASSEPAGDETQYF. The CDR3 DNA follows: TGTGCCAGCAGTGAACCGGCGGGGGACGAGACCCAGTACTTC.

With respect to this clone: Just one base apart from a much larger clone, this may be a read error. This sample includes further DNA sequences coding for the same CDR3. The rearrangement joins TRBV5-1 to TRBJ2-2; 10 bases map to TRBD1. In germline, CDR1 is SGHRS, CDR2 YFSETQ. The CDR3 is 17 residues long. CDR3 DNA sequence: TGCGCCAGCAGCGAGGGGCCGGGACAGGGGAACACCGGGGAGCTGTTCTTT. Amino acid sequence: CASSEGPGQGNTGELFF.